This T cell receptor (beta chain) came from a study of blood T cell repertoires in COVID-19. About the study: The United States, Italy and Spain supplied acute and convalescent COVID-19 samples.

In the original processing: Amplification of reference gene primers was used by the study to estimate nucleated cell counts. Here immunoSEQ multiplex PCR was the method, and the copy in TCRdb shows in-frame clones only, minus some. V and J calls and clone size are those listed in that table; D and trimming were worked out from the DNA. Seen here are 120,000 or so clones, about 83% observed once, and the top ten hold 12%. Looked up from germline, CDR1 is SGHRS and CDR2 is YFSETQ. Trimming cost V 5 bases and J 2 bases, with 16 bases left between them. The CDR3 length is 15 residues. This TCR came from a man aged 60 to 69 with acute or convalescent COVID-19. This sequence joins TRBV5-1 and TRBJ2-5; weak D call: TRBD2 (6 bases). Material for sequencing was peripheral blood. The CDR3, as DNA: TGCGCCAGCAGGCGAACTCTTGCGGGGCAAGAGACCCAGTACTTC. Encoded protein: CASRRTLAGQETQYF.